This TCR beta chain originates from a study of cytomegalovirus exposure and HLA in healthy donors. Worth noting for this clone: The antigen remains undetermined.

Here immunoSEQ multiplex PCR was the method, and the copy in TCRdb shows in-frame clones only, minus some. Of roughly 90,000 clones detected, about 94% appear once; the ten largest clones hold 1% to 1.4%. Overall study findings and caveats: The tendency of first-cohort TCR clusters to co-occur in the 100 to 150 validation repertoires was identified by a subsequent analysis. As confirmed in vitro, a few CMV-associated chains were specific for CMV antigens. Diagnosis of cytomegalovirus status made by the classifier reportedly showed high specificity and sensitivity.

Germline V CDR1 and CDR2: LNHDA, SQIVND (reference sequence). The V end was cut by 7 bases, the J end by 0 bases, with 9 bases between. The CDR3 totals 13 residues. The sequence derives from a woman aged 25 to 39 in good health and CMV-seropositive. Sequencing was done on a sample of PBMCs. V is TRBV19 and J is TRBJ1-1, with D unclear. The CDR3 DNA reads as TGTGCCAGTACCGACACTCTGAACACTGAAGCTTTCTTT. This translates into CASTDTLNTEAFF.